Following are 9 T cell receptor beta chains from one sample sequenced in a study of blood T cell repertoires in COVID-19. Here immunoSEQ multiplex PCR was the method, and the copy in TCRdb shows in-frame clones only, minus some. The sample includes fewer than 400,000 clones, approximately 85% of them seen just once. Sequenced input: PBMCs or T cells enriched from blood (not recorded which). The receptor set was obtained from a man aged 30-40 years who had recovered from COVID-19.

Remarks on this clone: The junction departs from the called germline gene at one end, perhaps through a read error. V gene TRBV9 combines with J gene TRBJ2-3; tentative D call: TRBD2 (7 bases). CDR1 and CDR2 (germline): SGDLS, YYNGEE. The CDR3 spans 16 residues. The CDR3 region is CARSTGVSRGGDTQYF. The CDR3 nucleotides read TGTGCCCGCAGCACAGGCGTTAGTAGGGGGGGGGATACGCAGTATTTT.

The chain recombines TRBV19 with TRBJ1-2; 9 bases are a match to TRBD1. Trimming cost V 5 bases and J 7 bases; bases outside gene matches: 20. CDR3 length equals 18 residues. The V gene's germline CDR1 is LNHDA and CDR2 SQIVND (reference sequence). CDR3 DNA sequence: TGTGCCAGTAGTTCCAACCGGGACAGGGATAGAGGAATCGGTGGCTACACCTTC. Translated, it gives CASSSNRDRDRGIGGYTF. Filled out from reference TRBV19 and TRBJ1-2, the complete variable domain reads DGGITQSPKYLFRKEGQNVTLSCEQNLNHDAMYWYRQDPGQGLRLIYYSQIVNDFQKGDIAEGYSVSREKKESFPLTVTSAQKNPTAFYLCASSSNRDRDRGIGGYTFGSGTRLTVV.

The chain combines TRBV10-1 with TRBJ1-4; tentative D call: TRBD1 (5 bases). Trimming stripped 0 bases from V and 7 bases from J, with 15 bases between. Per the germline V gene, CDR1 is WNHNN and CDR2 is SYGVQD (reference sequence). This CDR3 has 16 residues. The CDR3 coding sequence is TGCGCCAGCAGTGAGTCAAGCGGGGGGGTTGGTGAAAAACTGTTTTTT. Residues: CASSESSGGVGEKLFF.

The count of this clone is one. This chain links TRBV9 with TRBJ1-1; D might be TRBD1 (6 bases). Trimming pared 0 bases from V and 8 bases from J, leaving 17 bases between. Looked up from germline, CDR1 is SGDLS and CDR2 is YYNGEE. The CDR3 runs to 15 residues. The CDR3 nucleotides read TGTGCCAGCAGCGTAGCTACTAGAGGGGGATCCGAAGCTTTCTTT. Its translation is CASSVATRGGSEAFF. The complete variable domain, with remaining parts taken from reference TRBV9 and TRBJ1-1, reads DSGVTQTPKHLITATGQRVTLRCSPRSGDLSVYWYQQSLDQGLQFLIQYYNGEERAKGNILERFSAQQFPDLHSELNLSSLELGDSALYFCASSVATRGGSEAFFGQGTRLTVV.

This clone was seen a single time. The chain has TRBV27 and TRBJ2-5; D unclear. This CDR3 is built from 11 residues. Trimming shortened V by 7 bases and J by 7 bases, and 10 bases separated the two germline ends. Looked up from germline, CDR1 is MNHEY and CDR2 is SMNVEV (reference sequence). The CDR3 region is CASTFRGTQYF. CDR3 sequence (DNA): TGTGCCAGCACCTTCCGAGGGACCCAGTACTTC.

The J gene is TRBJ2-5, the V gene TRBV5-6; a possible D gene is TRBD1 (6 bases). The V and J ends lost 4 bases and 2 bases respectively, with 9 bases between them. Germline V gives CDR1 SGHDT, CDR2 YYEEEE. The CDR3 is 13 amino acids. CDR3 in amino acids: CASSTRGQETQYF. CDR3 sequence (DNA): TGTGCCAGCAGCACGAGGGGGCAAGAGACCCAGTACTTC.

V gene TRBV19 combines with J gene TRBJ1-1; 8 bases line up with TRBD1. CDR1 is LNHDA, CDR2 SQIVND, per germline (reference sequence). CDR3 length equals 17 residues. With 6 bases clipped from V and 4 bases from J, the junction kept 16 bases outside the gene matches. CDR3 region: CASRGQGSGLYSTEAFF. CDR3 sequence (DNA): TGTGCCAGTAGAGGACAGGGTTCGGGGCTTTACAGCACTGAAGCTTTCTTT.

The chain combines TRBV5-6 with TRBJ1-2; no clear D. The length of the CDR3 is 15 residues. V dropped 2 bases and J dropped 5 bases, with 16 bases sitting between them. Germline assignment: CDR1 SGHDT and CDR2 YYEEEE. The chain's CDR3 is CASSFGGGLVYGYTF. For the CDR3, the DNA is TGTGCCAGCAGCTTCGGCGGAGGGTTAGTGTATGGCTACACCTTC.

The rearrangement links TRBV5-1 to TRBJ2-1; TRBD2 agrees at 10 bases. Germline lookup yields CDR1 SGHRS and CDR2 YFSETQ. The length of the CDR3 is 18 residues. V gave up 0 bases and J gave up 3 bases; unmatched junction bases: 9. The DNA of the CDR3 is TGCGCCAGCAGCTTGGTTTGGGCTAGCGGGGGTGACTACAATGAGCAGTTCTTC. Protein: CASSLVWASGGDYNEQFF. The variable domain in full, with the rest retrieved from reference TRBV5-1 and TRBJ2-1, is KAGVTQTPRYLIKTRGQQVTLSCSPISGHRSVSWYQQTPGQGLQFLFEYFSETQRNKGNFPGRFSGRQFSNSRSEMNVSTLELGDSALYLCASSLVWASGGDYNEQFFGPGTRLTVL.